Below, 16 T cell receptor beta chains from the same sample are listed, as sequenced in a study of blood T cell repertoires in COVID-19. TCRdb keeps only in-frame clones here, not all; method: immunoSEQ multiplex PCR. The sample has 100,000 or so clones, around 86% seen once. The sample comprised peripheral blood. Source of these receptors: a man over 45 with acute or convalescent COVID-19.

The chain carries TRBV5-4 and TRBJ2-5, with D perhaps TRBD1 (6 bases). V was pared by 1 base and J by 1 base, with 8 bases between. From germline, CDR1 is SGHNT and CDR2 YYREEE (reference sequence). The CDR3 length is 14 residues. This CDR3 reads CASSLSDSQETQYF. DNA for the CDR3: TGTGCCAGCAGCTTGTCGGACAGCCAAGAGACCCAGTACTTC.

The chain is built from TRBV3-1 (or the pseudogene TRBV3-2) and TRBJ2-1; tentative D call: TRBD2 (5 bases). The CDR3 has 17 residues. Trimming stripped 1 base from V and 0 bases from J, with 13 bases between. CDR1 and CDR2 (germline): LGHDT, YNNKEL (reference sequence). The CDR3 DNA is TGTGCCAGCAGCCAAGGGCGGGTATGGAGCTCCTACAATGAGCAGTTCTTC. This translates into CASSQGRVWSSYNEQFF.

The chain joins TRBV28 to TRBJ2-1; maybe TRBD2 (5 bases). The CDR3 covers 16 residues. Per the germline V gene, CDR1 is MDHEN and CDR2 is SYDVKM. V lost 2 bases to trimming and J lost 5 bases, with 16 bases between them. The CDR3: CASSLTGIRFHNEQFF. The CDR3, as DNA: TGTGCCAGCAGTTTAACCGGGATAAGGTTCCACAATGAGCAGTTCTTC.

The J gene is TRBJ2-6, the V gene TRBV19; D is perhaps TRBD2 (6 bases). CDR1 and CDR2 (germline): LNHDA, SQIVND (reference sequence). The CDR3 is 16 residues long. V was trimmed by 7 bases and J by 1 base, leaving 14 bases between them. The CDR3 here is CASMSLGGSGANVLTF. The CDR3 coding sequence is TGTGCCAGTATGTCCCTCGGAGGGTCTGGGGCCAACGTCCTGACTTTC.

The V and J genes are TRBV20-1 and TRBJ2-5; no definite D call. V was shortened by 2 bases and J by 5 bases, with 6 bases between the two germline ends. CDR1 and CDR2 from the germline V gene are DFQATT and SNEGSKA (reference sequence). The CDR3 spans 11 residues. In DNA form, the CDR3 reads TGCAGTGCTAGACCCGCGGAGACCCAGTACTTC. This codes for CSARPAETQYF.

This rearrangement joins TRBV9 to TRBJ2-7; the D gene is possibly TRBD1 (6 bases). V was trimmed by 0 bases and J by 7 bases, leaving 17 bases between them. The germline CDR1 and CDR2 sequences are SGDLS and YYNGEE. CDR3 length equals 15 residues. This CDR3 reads CASSVGVDFRGEQYF. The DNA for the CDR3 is TGTGCCAGCAGCGTAGGGGTTGACTTTAGGGGGGAGCAGTACTTC.

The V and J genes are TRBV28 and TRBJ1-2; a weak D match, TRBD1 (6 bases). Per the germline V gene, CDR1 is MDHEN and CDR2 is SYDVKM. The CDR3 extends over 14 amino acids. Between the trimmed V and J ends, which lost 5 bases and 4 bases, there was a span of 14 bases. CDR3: CASSMGVGAYGYTF. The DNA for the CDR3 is TGTGCCAGCAGTATGGGGGTGGGGGCCTATGGCTACACCTTC.

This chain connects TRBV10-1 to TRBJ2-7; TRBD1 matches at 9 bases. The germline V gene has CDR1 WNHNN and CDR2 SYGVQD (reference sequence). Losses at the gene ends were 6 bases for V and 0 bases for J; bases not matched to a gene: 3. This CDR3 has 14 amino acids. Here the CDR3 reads CASSVGQGSYEQYF. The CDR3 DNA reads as TGCGCCAGCAGCGTGGGACAGGGCTCCTACGAGCAGTACTTC.

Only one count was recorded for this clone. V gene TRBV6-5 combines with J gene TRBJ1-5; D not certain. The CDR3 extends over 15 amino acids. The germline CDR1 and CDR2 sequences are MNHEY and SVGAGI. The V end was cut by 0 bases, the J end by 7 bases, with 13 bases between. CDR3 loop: CASSYSVGGGQPQHF. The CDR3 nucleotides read TGTGCCAGCAGTTACTCCGTGGGTGGAGGGCAGCCCCAGCATTTT.

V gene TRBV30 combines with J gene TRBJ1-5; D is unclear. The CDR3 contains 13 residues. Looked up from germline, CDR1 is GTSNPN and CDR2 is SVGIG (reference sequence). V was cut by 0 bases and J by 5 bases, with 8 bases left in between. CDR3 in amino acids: CAWSVRGYQPQHF. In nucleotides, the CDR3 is TGTGCCTGGAGTGTACGAGGTTATCAGCCCCAGCATTTT. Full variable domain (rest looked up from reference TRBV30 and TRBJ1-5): SQTIHQWPATLVQPVGSPLSLECTVEGTSNPNLYWYRQAAGRGLQLLFYSVGIGQISSEVPQNLSASRPQDRQFILSSKKLLLSDSGFYLCAWSVRGYQPQHFGDGTRLSIL.

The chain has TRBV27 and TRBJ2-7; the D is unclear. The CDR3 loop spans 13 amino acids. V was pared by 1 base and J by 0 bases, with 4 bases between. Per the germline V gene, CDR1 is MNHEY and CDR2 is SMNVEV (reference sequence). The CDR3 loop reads CASSLFNSYEQYF. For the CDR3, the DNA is TGTGCCAGCAGTTTATTTAACTCCTACGAGCAGTACTTC.

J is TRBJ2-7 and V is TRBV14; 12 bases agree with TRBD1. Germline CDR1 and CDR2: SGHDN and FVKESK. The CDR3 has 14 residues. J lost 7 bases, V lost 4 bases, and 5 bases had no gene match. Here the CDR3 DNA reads TGTGCCAGCAGCCGGGACAGGGGGCTGGGGGAGCAGTACTTC. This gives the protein CASSRDRGLGEQYF.

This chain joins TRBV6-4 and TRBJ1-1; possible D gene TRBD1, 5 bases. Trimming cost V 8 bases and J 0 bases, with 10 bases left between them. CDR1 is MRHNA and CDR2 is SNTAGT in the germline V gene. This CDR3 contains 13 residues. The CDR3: CASVSGMNTEAFF. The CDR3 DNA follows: TGTGCCAGCGTATCAGGGATGAACACTGAAGCTTTCTTT.

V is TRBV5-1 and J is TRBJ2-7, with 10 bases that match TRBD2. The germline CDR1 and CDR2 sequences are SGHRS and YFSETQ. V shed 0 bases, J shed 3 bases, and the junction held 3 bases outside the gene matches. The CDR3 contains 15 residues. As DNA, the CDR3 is TGCGCCAGCAGCTTGGTAGCGGGAGGTTTCTACGAGCAGTACTTC. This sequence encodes CASSLVAGGFYEQYF.

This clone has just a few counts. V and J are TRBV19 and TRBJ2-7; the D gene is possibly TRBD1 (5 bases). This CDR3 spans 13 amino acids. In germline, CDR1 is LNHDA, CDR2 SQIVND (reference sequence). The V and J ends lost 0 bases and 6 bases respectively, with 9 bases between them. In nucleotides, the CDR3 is TGTGCCAGTAGTATAGATCTAAGGGGCGAGCAGTACTTC. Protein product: CASSIDLRGEQYF.

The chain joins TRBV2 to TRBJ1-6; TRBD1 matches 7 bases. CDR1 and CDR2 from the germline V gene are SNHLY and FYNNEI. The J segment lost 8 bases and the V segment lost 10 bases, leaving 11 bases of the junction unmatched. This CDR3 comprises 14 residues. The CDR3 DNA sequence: TGTGCCATAACCGCCGGGACAGACTATTCACCCCTCCACTTT. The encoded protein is CAITAGTDYSPLHF.